This is a list of T cell receptor beta chains from one sample in a study of T cell responses to AZD1222 COVID-19 vaccine. The assay was immunoSEQ multiplex PCR, and TCRdb's table has in-frame clones only and misses some. The data show about 62,000 clones, with around 75% seen just once and roughly an eighth held by the top ten. The material sequenced was peripheral blood, taken on day 0 of AZD1222 vaccination. The receptors stem from an adult in good health. Both conserved end residues are part of each CDR3. The order of the fields is clone size, D gene, J gene, V gene, CDR3 protein, CDR3 DNA. D genes are given only for firm matches. A clone size is listed for some rows: how often the clone was seen (once, few, many), or a class if it is expanded.

.,TRBD1,TRBJ2-3,TRBV24-1,CATSDTDRVDTQYF,TGTGCCACCAGTGACACTGACAGGGTCGATACGCAGTATTTT
.,.,TRBJ1-4,TRBV18,CASSGGEKLFF,TGTGCCAGCTCAGGGGGAGAAAAACTGTTTTTT
few,TRBD1,TRBJ1-1,TRBV7-2,CASSLATGVTEAFF,TGTGCCAGCAGCTTAGCGACAGGGGTGACTGAAGCTTTCTTT
.,TRBD1,TRBJ2-2,TRBV28,CASTSGQGDTGELFF,TGTGCCAGCACCTCGGGACAGGGGGACACCGGGGAGCTGTTTTTT
.,.,TRBJ2-2,TRBV29-1,CSVQPGQNTGELFF,TGCAGCGTCCAACCGGGACAAAACACCGGGGAGCTGTTTTTT
few,TRBD1,TRBJ1-1,TRBV11-3,CASSSRGPDTEAFF,TGTGCCAGCAGCTCCAGGGGGCCCGACACTGAAGCTTTCTTT
.,.,TRBJ1-1,TRBV7-2,CASSLMITGEAFF,TGTGCCAGCAGCTTGATGATTACAGGTGAAGCTTTCTTT
.,.,TRBJ2-2,TRBV4-3,CASSHDTFTGELFF,TGCGCCAGCAGCCATGACACTTTCACCGGGGAGCTGTTTTTT
.,.,TRBJ1-1,TRBV18,CASSPPQEVKTEAFF,TGTGCCAGCTCACCACCCCAGGAGGTAAAAACTGAAGCTTTCTTT
.,.,TRBJ2-2,TRBV13,CASSLDTGSNTGELFF,TGTGCCAGCAGCTTAGATACAGGTTCGAACACCGGGGAGCTGTTTTTT
.,.,TRBJ2-7,TRBV6-2/TRBV6-3,CASSYSWTPYEQYF,TGTGCCAGCAGTTACTCTTGGACACCCTACGAGCAGTACTTC
.,.,TRBJ1-2,TRBV3-1/TRBV3-2,CASSEGRTLGYGYTF,TGTGCCAGCAGCGAGGGACGTACGCTCGGCTATGGCTACACCTTC
.,TRBD2,TRBJ2-5,TRBV10-3,CAISARLLAGGQETQYF,TGTGCCATCAGTGCCCGATTACTAGCGGGGGGGCAAGAGACCCAGTACTTC
.,TRBD1,TRBJ1-1,TRBV6-6,CASSWGQGAKNTEAFF,TGTGCCAGCAGTTGGGGTCAGGGGGCCAAAAACACTGAAGCTTTCTTT
.,TRBD1,TRBJ1-1,TRBV28,CASSTVSAGGSAFF,TGTGCCAGCAGCACCGTCTCCGCAGGGGGCAGCGCTTTCTTT